The clone carrying this TCR beta chain has only a few counts. What it binds is not known. The sample belongs to a study of T cell repertoires in cytomegalovirus infection. Study-wide background: An indication of both CMV infection and matching HLA type came from public TCR beta signatures.

TCRdb ran MiXCR on the reads and lists one entry per CDR3 protein. The sample lists roughly 500,000 distinct CDR3 sequences, 42% occurring once. The sequence was obtained from a human donor in good health (CMV status not recorded). Some clones in this sample may be carry-over from other donors' samples. The sequenced sample was cultured PBMCs, obtained from culture after CMV antigen stimulation.

In nucleotides, the CDR3 is TGTGCCAGCAGCCGAGCTTGGGGGAACCAAGAGACCCAGTACTTC. This codes for CASSRAWGNQETQYF. The V gene is TRBV7-8, the J gene TRBJ2-5; TRBD1 or TRBD2 may be the D gene (5 bases each). The V and J ends lost 5 bases and 0 bases respectively, with 13 bases between them. The CDR3 runs to 15 residues. CDR1 is SGHVS and CDR2 is FQNEAQ in the germline V gene.